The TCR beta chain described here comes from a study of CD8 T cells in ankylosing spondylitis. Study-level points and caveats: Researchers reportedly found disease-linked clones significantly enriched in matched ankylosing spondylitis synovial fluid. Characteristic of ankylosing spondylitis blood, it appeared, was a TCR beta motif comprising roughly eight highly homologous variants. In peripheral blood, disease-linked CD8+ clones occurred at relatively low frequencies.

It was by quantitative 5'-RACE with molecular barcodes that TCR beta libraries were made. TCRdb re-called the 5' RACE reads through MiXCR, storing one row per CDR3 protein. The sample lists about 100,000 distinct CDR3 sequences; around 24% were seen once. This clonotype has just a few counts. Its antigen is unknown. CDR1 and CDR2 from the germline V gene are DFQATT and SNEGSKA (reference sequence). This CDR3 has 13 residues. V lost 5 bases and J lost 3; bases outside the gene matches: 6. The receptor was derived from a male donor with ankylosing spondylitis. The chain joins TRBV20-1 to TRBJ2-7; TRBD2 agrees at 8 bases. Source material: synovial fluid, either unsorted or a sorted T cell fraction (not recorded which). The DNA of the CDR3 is TGCAGTGCTCGAGCGGGAGTGTGCTACGAGCAGTACGTC. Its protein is CSARAGVCYEQYV.